The 7 T cell receptor beta chains below come from one sample, sequenced in a study of tumor-infiltrating lymphocytes in primary liver carcinoma. Both RNA and DNA were isolated together from around 20-30 mg of bulk tissue that had not been sorted. Synthesis of TCR beta cDNA was carried out from 500 ng total RNA with a constant-region primer. ARM-PCR was slightly modified, and three nested multiplex PCR rounds with it gave rise to the TCR beta libraries. Use of TRBV1-TRBV30 forward primers with a C-beta reverse primer characterized the first two PCR rounds, which lasted nine to eleven cycles each. TCRdb re-derived calls from the multiplex PCR reads in MiXCR, one entry per CDR3 protein. The data contain about 44,000 distinct CDR3 sequences, around three quarters of them singletons. Sequenced material: liver tumor tissue from sampling region 3. Subset indicated: tumor region T3, left-lateral pole. The source is a man aged 35 to 55 with primary liver carcinoma and hepatitis B virus infection.

As concerns this clonotype: The junction departs from germline at one end; a sequencing error may be responsible. The V gene is TRBV11-2, the J gene TRBJ2-1; D is perhaps TRBD2 (7 bases). The length of the CDR3 is 16 residues. Germline CDR1 is SGHAT and CDR2 is FQNNGV. The DNA of the CDR3 is TGTGCCAGCAGCTTATCGGCTGGGAGGGGGGCCAATGTGCAGTTCTTC. Encoded protein: CASSLSAGRGANVQFF. Combining the CDR3 with reference TRBV11-2 and TRBJ2-1 gives the whole variable domain EAGVAQSPRYKIIEKRQSVAFWCNPISGHATLYWYQQILGQGPKLLIQFQNNGVVDDSQLPKDRFSAERLKGVDSTLKIQPAKLEDSAVYLCASSLSAGRGANVQFFGPGTRLTVL.

In its sample, this clonotype was seen a few times. V gene TRBV19 combines with J gene TRBJ2-7; 10 bases fit TRBD2. J gave up 3 bases and V 10 bases, and 9 bases lay outside the gene matches. The CDR3 consists of 14 residues. The germline V gene encodes CDR1 LNHDA and CDR2 SQIVND (reference sequence). The CDR3 DNA follows: TGTGCCACCCCCGAGGGGACTAGCGACTACGAGCAGTACTTC. Its protein is CATPEGTSDYEQYF.

Turning to this clonotype: Likely a read error: the CDR3 ends without its conserved phenylalanine or tryptophan. This rearrangement joins TRBV29-1 to TRBJ2-5, with 8 bases identical to TRBD1. The trim removed 3 bases at V and 5 bases at J, leaving 8 bases unmatched. The CDR3 spans 14 residues. Per the germline V gene, CDR1 is SQVTM and CDR2 is ANQGSEA. The chain's CDR3 is CSVDETGAQETQYS. The CDR3, as DNA: TGCAGCGTTGATGAGACAGGGGCCCAGGAGACCCAGTACTCC.

The chain links TRBV6-4 to TRBJ2-1; D perhaps matches TRBD1 (6 bases). From germline, CDR1 is MRHNA and CDR2 SNTAGT. Trimming cost V 3 bases and J 10 bases, with 13 bases left between them. The CDR3 consists of 13 residues. In DNA form, the CDR3 reads TGTGCCAGCAGTGAATCCGCCGACAGGGAGCAGTTCTTC. This encodes CASSESADREQFF.

Concerning this clonotype: One end of the junction is discordant with germline, which a read error may explain. V and J are TRBV11-2 and TRBJ2-3; D gene unclear. Germline CDR1 is SGHAT and CDR2 is FQNNGV. The CDR3 length is 14 residues. The CDR3 reads CVSTPGSPSDTQYF. CDR3 DNA sequence: TGTGTCAGCACTCCGGGCTCCCCGTCAGATACGCAGTATTTT.

In regard to this clonotype: The CDR3 end shows no conserved phenylalanine or tryptophan, and so a read error is likely. It is unclear where the CDR3 begins or ends on the DNA, so no DNA is shown, and the CDR3 is as TCRdb lists it. J is TRBJ2-7 and V is TRBV6-2 or TRBV6-3; the table names TRBD1, a call not compared with the DNA. Looked up from germline, CDR1 is MNHEY and CDR2 is SVGEGT. Counting both end residues, the CDR3 totals 14 amino acids. CDR3 protein: CGSSGDRGLYEKYL.

This clonotype was observed a single time. The junction departs from germline at one end; a sequencing error may be responsible. This chain links TRBV6-6 with TRBJ1-5; no clear D gene. This CDR3 region has 16 residues. Germline CDR1 is MNHNY and CDR2 is SVGAGI (reference sequence). In DNA form, the CDR3 reads TGTGCCAGCAGTTATGGCCCTCATGCGGGAAATCAGCTCCAGCATTTT. This gives the protein CASSYGPHAGNQLQHF.